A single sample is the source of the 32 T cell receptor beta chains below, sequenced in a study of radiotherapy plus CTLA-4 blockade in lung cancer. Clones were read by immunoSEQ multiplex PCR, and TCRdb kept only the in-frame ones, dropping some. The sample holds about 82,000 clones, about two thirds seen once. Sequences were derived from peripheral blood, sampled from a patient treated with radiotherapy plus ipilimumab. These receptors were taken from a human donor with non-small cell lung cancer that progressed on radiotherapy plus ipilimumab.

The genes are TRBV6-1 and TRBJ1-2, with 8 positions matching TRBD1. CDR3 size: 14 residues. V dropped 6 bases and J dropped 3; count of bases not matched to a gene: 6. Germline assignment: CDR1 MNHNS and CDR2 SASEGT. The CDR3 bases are TGTGCCAGCAGCAGGGGGCTCAGCGACTATGGCTACACCTTC. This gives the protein CASSRGLSDYGYTF.

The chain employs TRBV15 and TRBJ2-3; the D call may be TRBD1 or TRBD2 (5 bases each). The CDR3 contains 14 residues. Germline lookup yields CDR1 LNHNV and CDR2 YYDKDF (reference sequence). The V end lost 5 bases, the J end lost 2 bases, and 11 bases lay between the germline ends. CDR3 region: CATSPRDVTDTQYF. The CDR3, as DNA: TGTGCCACCAGCCCCCGGGACGTCACAGATACGCAGTATTTT. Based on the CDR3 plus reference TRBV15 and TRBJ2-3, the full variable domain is DAMVIQNPRYQVTQFGKPVTLSCSQTLNHNVMYWYQQKSSQAPKLLFHYYDKDFNNEADTPDNFQSRRPNTSFCFLDIRSPGLGDTAMYLCATSPRDVTDTQYFGPGTRLTVL.

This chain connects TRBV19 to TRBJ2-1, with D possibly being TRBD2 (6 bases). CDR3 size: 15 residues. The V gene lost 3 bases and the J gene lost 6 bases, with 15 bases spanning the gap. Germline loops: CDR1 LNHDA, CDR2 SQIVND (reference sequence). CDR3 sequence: CASSIGSGEGNEQFF. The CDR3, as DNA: TGTGCCAGTAGTATCGGGTCGGGAGAGGGCAATGAGCAGTTCTTC. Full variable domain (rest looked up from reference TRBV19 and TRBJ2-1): DGGITQSPKYLFRKEGQNVTLSCEQNLNHDAMYWYRQDPGQGLRLIYYSQIVNDFQKGDIAEGYSVSREKKESFPLTVTSAQKNPTAFYLCASSIGSGEGNEQFFGPGTRLTVL.

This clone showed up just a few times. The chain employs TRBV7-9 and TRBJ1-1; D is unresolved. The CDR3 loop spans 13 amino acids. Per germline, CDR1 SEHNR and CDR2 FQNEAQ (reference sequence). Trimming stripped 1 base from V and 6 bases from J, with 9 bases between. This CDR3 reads CASSLDRWPEAFF. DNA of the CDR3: TGTGCCAGCAGCTTAGACCGGTGGCCTGAAGCTTTCTTT.

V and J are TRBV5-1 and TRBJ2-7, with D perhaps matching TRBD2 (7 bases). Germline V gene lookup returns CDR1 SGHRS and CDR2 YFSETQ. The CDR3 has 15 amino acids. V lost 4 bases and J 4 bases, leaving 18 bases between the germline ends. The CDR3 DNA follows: TGCGCCAGCAGCCCTGGGTCGGGGGGCTTTTACGAGCAGTACTTC. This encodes CASSPGSGGFYEQYF.

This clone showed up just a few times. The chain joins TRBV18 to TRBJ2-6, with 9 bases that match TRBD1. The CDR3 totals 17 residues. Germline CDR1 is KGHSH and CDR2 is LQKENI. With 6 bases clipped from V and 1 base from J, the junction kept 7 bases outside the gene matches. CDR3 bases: TGTGCCAGCTCGAAACCAGGGACAGGGTCTGGGGCCAACGTCCTGACTTTC. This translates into CASSKPGTGSGANVLTF. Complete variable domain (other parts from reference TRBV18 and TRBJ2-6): NAGVMQNPRHLVRRRGQEARLRCSPMKGHSHVYWYRQLPEEGLKFMVYLQKENIIDESGMPKERFSAEFPKEGPSILRIQQVVRGDSAAYFCASSKPGTGSGANVLTFGAGSRLTVL.

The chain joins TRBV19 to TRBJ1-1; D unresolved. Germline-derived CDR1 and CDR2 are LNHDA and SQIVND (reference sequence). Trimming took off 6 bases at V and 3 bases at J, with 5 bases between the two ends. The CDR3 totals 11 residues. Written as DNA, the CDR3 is TGTGCCAGTAGGGGATACACTGAAGCTTTCTTT. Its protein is CASRGYTEAFF.

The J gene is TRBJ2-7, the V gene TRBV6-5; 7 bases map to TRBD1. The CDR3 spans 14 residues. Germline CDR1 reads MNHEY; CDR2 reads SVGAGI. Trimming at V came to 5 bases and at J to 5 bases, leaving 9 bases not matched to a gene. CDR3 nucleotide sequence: TGTGCCAGCAGTACGGGACAGACTTATCACGAGCAGTACTTC. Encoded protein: CASSTGQTYHEQYF.

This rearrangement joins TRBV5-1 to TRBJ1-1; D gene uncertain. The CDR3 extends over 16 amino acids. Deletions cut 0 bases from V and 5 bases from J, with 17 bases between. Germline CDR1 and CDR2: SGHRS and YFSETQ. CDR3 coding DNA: TGCGCCAGCAGCTTGGGACCACAATCCCTCGCTACTGAAGCTTTCTTT. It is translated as CASSLGPQSLATEAFF.

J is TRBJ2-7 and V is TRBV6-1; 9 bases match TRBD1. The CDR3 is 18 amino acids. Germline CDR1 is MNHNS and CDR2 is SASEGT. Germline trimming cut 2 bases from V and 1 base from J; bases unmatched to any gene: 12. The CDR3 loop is CASSEMWDRVFLSYEQYF. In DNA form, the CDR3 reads TGTGCCAGCAGTGAAATGTGGGACAGGGTATTTCTTTCCTACGAGCAGTACTTC.

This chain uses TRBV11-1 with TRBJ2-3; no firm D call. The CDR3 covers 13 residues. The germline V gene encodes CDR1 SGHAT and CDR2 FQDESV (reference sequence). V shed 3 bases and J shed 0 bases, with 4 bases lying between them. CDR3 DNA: TGTGCCAGCAGCTTCCCCAGCACAGATACGCAGTATTTT. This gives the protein CASSFPSTDTQYF.

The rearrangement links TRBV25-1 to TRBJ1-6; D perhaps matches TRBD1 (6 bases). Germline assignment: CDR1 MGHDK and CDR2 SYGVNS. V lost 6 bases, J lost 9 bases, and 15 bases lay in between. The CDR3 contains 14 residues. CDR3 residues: CASSQTGLSSPLHF. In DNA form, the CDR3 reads TGTGCCAGCAGCCAGACAGGCCTGAGTTCACCCCTCCACTTT.

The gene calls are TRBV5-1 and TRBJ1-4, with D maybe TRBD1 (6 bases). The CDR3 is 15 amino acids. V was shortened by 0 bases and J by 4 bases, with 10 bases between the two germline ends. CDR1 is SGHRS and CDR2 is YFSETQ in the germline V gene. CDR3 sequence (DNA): TGCGCCAGCAGCTTGGAAACAGGGAGTAATGAAAAACTGTTTTTT. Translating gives CASSLETGSNEKLFF.

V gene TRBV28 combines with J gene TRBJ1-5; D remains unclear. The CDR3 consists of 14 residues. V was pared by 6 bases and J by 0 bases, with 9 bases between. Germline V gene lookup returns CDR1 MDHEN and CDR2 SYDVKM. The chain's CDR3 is CASSLGSSNQPQHF. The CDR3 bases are TGTGCCAGCAGCCTGGGGTCTAGCAATCAGCCCCAGCATTTT.

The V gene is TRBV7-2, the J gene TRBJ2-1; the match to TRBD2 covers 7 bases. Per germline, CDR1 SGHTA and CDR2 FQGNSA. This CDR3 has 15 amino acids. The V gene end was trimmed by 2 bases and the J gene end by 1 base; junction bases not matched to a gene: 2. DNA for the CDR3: TGTGCCAGCAGCTTACTAGCGGAATCCTACAATGAGCAGTTCTTC. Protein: CASSLLAESYNEQFF.

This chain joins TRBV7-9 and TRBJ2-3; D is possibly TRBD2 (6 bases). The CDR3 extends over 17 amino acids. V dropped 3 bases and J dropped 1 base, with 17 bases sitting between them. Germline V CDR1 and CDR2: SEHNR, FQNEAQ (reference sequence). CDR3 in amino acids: CASSLLAVGSGTDTQYF. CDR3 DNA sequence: TGTGCCAGCAGCTTGTTAGCGGTGGGGTCGGGCACAGATACGCAGTATTTT.

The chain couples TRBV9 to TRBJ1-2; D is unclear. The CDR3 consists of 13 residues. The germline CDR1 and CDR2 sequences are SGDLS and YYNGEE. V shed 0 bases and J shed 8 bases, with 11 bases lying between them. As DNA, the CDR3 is TGTGCCAGCAGCGTAGTTCTTAAGGGCGGCTACACCTTC. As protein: CASSVVLKGGYTF.

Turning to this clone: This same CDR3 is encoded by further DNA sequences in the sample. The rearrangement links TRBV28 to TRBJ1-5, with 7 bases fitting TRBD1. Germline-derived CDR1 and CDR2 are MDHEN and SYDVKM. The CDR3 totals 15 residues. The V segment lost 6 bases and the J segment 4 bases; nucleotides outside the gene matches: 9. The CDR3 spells CASSPTDRVNQPQHF. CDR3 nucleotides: TGTGCCAGCAGCCCCACCGACAGGGTAAATCAGCCCCAGCATTTT.

The CDR3 coding sequence is TGTGCCAGCAGCGTAGTTGGGAACATGAACACTGAAGCTTTCTTT. Translated: CASSVVGNMNTEAFF. The chain couples TRBV9 to TRBJ1-1; the D is unclear. The ends were cut back, 0 bases at V and 0 bases at J, with 9 bases in the middle. The CDR3 is 15 amino acids. Germline V gives CDR1 SGDLS, CDR2 YYNGEE.

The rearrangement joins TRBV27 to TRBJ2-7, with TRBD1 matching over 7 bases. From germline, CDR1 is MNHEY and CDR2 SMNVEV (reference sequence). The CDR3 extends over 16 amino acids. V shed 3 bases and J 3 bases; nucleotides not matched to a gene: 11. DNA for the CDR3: TGTGCCAGCAGTTTTTCCACCGGACAGGTTGTCTACGAGCAGTACTTC. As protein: CASSFSTGQVVYEQYF.

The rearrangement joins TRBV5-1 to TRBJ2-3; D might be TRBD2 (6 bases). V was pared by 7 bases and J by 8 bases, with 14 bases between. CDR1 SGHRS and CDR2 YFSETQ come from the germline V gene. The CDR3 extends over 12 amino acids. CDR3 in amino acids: CASREPEGTQYF. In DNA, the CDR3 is TGCGCCAGCCGGGAGCCCGAGGGTACGCAGTATTTT.

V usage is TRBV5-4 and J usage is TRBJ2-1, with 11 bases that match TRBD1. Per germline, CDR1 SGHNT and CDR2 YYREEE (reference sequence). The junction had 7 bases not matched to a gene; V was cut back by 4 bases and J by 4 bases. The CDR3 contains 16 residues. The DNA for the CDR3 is TGTGCCAGCAGCCAGGAAGGGACAGGGGGGTACAATGAGCAGTTCTTC. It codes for CASSQEGTGGYNEQFF.

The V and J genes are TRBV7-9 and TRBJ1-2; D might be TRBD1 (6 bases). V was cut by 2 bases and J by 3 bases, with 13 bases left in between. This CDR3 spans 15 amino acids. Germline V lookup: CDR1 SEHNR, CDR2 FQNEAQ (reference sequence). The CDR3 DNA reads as TGTGCCAGCAGCTTAACAGGGCTAGAGGACTATGGCTACACCTTC. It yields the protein CASSLTGLEDYGYTF. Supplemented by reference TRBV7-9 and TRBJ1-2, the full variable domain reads DTGVSQNPRHKITKRGQNVTFRCDPISEHNRLYWYRQTLGQGPEFLTYFQNEAQLEKSRLLSDRFSAERPKGSFSTLEIQRTEQGDSAMYLCASSLTGLEDYGYTFGSGTRLTVV.

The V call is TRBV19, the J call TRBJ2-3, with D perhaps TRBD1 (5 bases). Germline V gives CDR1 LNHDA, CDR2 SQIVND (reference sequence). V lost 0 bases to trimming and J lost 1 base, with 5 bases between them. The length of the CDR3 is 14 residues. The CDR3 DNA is TGTGCCAGTAGTATAGAACAGGGCACAGATACGCAGTATTTT. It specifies CASSIEQGTDTQYF.

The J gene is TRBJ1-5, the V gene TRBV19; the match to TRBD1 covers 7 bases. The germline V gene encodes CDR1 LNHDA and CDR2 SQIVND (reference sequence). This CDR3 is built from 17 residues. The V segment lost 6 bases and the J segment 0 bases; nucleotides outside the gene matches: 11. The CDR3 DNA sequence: TGTGCCAGTAGCACGACAGGGTTTGGAGCTAGCAATCAGCCCCAGCATTTT. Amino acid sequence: CASSTTGFGASNQPQHF.

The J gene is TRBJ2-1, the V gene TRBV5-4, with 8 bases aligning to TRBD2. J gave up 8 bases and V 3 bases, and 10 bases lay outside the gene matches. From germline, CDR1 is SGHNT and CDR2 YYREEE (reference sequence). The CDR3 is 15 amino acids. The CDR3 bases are TGTGCCAGCAGCTCCCGACTAGCGTCGGGCCATGAGCAGTTCTTC. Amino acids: CASSSRLASGHEQFF.

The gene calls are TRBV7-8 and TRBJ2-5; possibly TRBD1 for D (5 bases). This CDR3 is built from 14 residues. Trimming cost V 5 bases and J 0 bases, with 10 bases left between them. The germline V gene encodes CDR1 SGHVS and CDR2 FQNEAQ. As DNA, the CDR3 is TGTGCCAGCAGCATCCTGACAGACCAAGAGACCCAGTACTTC. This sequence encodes CASSILTDQETQYF.

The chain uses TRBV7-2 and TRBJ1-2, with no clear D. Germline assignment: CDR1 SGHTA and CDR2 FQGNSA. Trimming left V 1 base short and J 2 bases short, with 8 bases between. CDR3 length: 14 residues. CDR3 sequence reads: CASSLGARNYGYTF. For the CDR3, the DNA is TGTGCCAGCAGCTTAGGGGCCAGGAACTATGGCTACACCTTC. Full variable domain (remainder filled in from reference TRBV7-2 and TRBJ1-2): GAGVSQSPSNKVTEKGKDVELRCDPISGHTALYWYRQSLGQGLEFLIYFQGNSAPDKSGLPSDRFSAERTGGSVSTLTIQRTQQEDSAVYLCASSLGARNYGYTFGSGTRLTVV.

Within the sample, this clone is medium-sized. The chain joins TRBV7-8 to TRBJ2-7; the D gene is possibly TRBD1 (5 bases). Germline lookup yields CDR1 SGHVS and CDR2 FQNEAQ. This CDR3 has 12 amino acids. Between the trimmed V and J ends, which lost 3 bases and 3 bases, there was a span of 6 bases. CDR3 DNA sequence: TGTGCCAGCAGCTTCCAGGGCTACGAGCAGTACTTC. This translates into CASSFQGYEQYF.

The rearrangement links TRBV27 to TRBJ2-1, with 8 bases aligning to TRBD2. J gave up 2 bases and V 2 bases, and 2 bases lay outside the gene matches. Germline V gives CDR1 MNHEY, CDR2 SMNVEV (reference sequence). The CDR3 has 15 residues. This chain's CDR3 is CASSLQRGPYNEQFF. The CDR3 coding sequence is TGTGCCAGCAGTTTACAGCGGGGGCCCTACAATGAGCAGTTCTTC.

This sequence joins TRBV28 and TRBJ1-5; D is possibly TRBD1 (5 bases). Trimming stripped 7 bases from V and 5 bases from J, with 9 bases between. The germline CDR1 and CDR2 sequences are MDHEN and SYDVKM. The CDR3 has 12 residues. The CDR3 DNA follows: TGTGCCAGCACCTGGGGGTATCAGCCCCAGCATTTT. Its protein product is CASTWGYQPQHF.

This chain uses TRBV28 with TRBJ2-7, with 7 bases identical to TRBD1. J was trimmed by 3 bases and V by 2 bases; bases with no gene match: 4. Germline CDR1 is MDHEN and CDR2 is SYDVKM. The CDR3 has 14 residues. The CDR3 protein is CASSLQGVNYEQYF. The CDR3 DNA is TGTGCCAGCAGTTTACAGGGGGTGAACTACGAGCAGTACTTC.